The next 25 T cell receptor beta chains were all read from a single sample in a study of blood T cell repertoires in COVID-19. Profiling relied on immunoSEQ multiplex PCR, and the TCRdb table lists in-frame clones only, not all of them. Altogether about 140,000 clones are present, more than 70% being singletons, with the ten largest covering roughly 4.7%. Sequenced material: peripheral blood. These receptors all stem from a woman aged 45-65 years with acute or convalescent COVID-19.

The rearrangement joins TRBV15 to TRBJ2-3; 7 nucleotides align to TRBD2. CDR3 length equals 17 residues. V shed 2 bases and J 2 bases; nucleotides not matched to a gene: 10. Germline-derived CDR1 and CDR2 are LNHNV and YYDKDF (reference sequence). In nucleotides, the CDR3 is TGTGCCACCAGCAGATATGACGGGGGGACCAACACAGATACGCAGTATTTT. It yields the protein CATSRYDGGTNTDTQYF.

The chain joins TRBV7-2 to TRBJ1-4, with 7 positions matching TRBD1. The CDR3 contains 15 residues. Trimming at V came to 4 bases and at J to 0 bases, leaving 2 bases not matched to a gene. Germline CDR1 is SGHTA and CDR2 is FQGNSA. This CDR3 is CASSSGQPTNEKLFF. The DNA of the CDR3 is TGTGCCAGCAGCTCGGGACAGCCAACTAATGAAAAACTGTTTTTT.

This chain connects TRBV5-1 to TRBJ2-1, with a tentative D call TRBD2 (6 bases). The germline V gene has CDR1 SGHRS and CDR2 YFSETQ. Trimming cost V 5 bases and J 4 bases, with 13 bases left between them. The CDR3 has 14 amino acids. The CDR3 loop reads CASRDPGGYNEQFF. In nucleotides, the CDR3 is TGCGCCAGCAGAGACCCCGGGGGATACAATGAGCAGTTCTTC.

This clone showed up just once. CDR3 in DNA: TGTGCCAGCAGCTTTGCAGGGAACACTGAAGCTTTCTTT. It translates to CASSFAGNTEAFF. This chain connects TRBV11-3 to TRBJ1-1, with no clear D. V gave up 3 bases and J gave up 1 base, with 6 bases separating them. Germline CDR1 SGHNT, CDR2 YENEEA. The CDR3 contains 13 residues.

The V and J genes are TRBV19 and TRBJ1-1, with 9 bases aligning to TRBD1. Losses at the gene ends were 7 bases for V and 7 bases for J; bases not matched to a gene: 13. The CDR3 covers 15 residues. Germline lookup yields CDR1 LNHDA and CDR2 SQIVND (reference sequence). CDR3 in DNA: TGTGCCAGTACCATGCAGGGACAGGGAGGTTTTGAAGCTTTCTTT. It codes for CASTMQGQGGFEAFF.

In this sample, this clone turned up once. This chain uses TRBV6-6 with TRBJ1-1; D might be TRBD1 (5 bases). Germline lookup yields CDR1 MNHNY and CDR2 SVGAGI (reference sequence). The V end lost 2 bases, the J end lost 0 bases, and 13 bases lay between the germline ends. This CDR3 has 16 amino acids. In DNA, the CDR3 is TGTGCCAGCAGTTACATGCAGGGCTCTATGAACACTGAAGCTTTCTTT. It yields the protein CASSYMQGSMNTEAFF.

The chain recombines TRBV9 with TRBJ2-1; TRBD2 matches 7 bases. CDR3 length equals 15 residues. CDR1 and CDR2 from the germline V gene are SGDLS and YYNGEE. J was trimmed by 3 bases and V by 4 bases; bases with no gene match: 7. The CDR3 DNA reads as TGTGCCAGCAGCCCGAGCGGGGACGGCTACAATGAGCAGTTCTTC. This codes for CASSPSGDGYNEQFF.

This clone was observed a single time. The chain has TRBV7-8 and TRBJ1-4; D is uncertain. The V end was cut by 4 bases, the J end by 5 bases, with 17 bases between. CDR1 is SGHVS, CDR2 FQNEAQ, per germline. The CDR3 is made up of 16 amino acids. The CDR3 bases are TGTGCCAGCAGCTCCATAGGCCCTGCGGGGAATGAAAAACTGTTTTTT. Protein: CASSSIGPAGNEKLFF.

The genes are TRBV19 and TRBJ1-2; 7 nucleotides align to TRBD1. The CDR3 contains 13 residues. Unmatched junction bases numbered 5, after V lost 6 bases and J lost 4 bases. Germline assignment: CDR1 LNHDA and CDR2 SQIVND (reference sequence). In DNA form, the CDR3 reads TGTGCCAGTAGGACAGGGTCCGGCTATGGCTACACCTTC. It translates to CASRTGSGYGYTF.

The gene calls are TRBV3-1 (or the pseudogene TRBV3-2) and TRBJ2-5; 7 nucleotides line up with TRBD2. Germline assignment: CDR1 LGHDT and CDR2 YNNKEL (reference sequence). Trimming cost V 1 base and J 5 bases; bases outside gene matches: 19. The CDR3 loop spans 19 amino acids. CDR3 protein: CASSQGNPREGTGAETQYF. The DNA for the CDR3 is TGTGCCAGCAGCCAAGGCAATCCCAGGGAGGGGACGGGAGCCGAGACCCAGTACTTC.

The chain combines TRBV28 with TRBJ1-1; 8 nucleotides align to TRBD1. Germline CDR1 is MDHEN and CDR2 is SYDVKM. CDR3 length: 14 residues. J lost 3 bases, V lost 7 bases, and 7 bases had no gene match. CDR3 in DNA: TGTGCCAGCACCATCGGACAGGGCCACACTGAAGCTTTCTTT. Protein: CASTIGQGHTEAFF.

V usage is TRBV28 and J usage is TRBJ1-5, with a tentative D call TRBD1 (6 bases). The CDR3 is made up of 12 amino acids. Germline lookup yields CDR1 MDHEN and CDR2 SYDVKM. The V and J ends lost 5 bases and 5 bases respectively, with 7 bases between them. CDR3 in amino acids: CASSKGDQPQHF. In DNA form, the CDR3 reads TGTGCCAGCAGTAAGGGGGATCAGCCCCAGCATTTT.

This chain links TRBV24-1 with TRBJ2-2, with 11 bases lining up with TRBD2. V lost 9 bases to trimming and J lost 5 bases; unmatched junction nucleotides: 4. CDR3 length: 14 amino acids. The germline V gene encodes CDR1 KGHDR and CDR2 SFDVKD. CDR3 coding DNA: TGTGCCACCGGGGCTAGCGGGGGGACCGGGGAGCTGTTTTTT. Amino acid sequence: CATGASGGTGELFF.

The chain combines TRBV6-5 with TRBJ1-1, with D perhaps matching TRBD1 (5 bases). V lost 7 bases and J lost 0, with 15 bases in between. The CDR3 runs 15 residues. The germline V gene encodes CDR1 MNHEY and CDR2 SVGAGI. This CDR3 is CASKGLGGLNTEAFF. CDR3 nucleotides: TGTGCCAGCAAAGGTCTCGGGGGGTTGAACACTGAAGCTTTCTTT.

The gene calls are TRBV12-2 and TRBJ2-3; the D call in the table, TRBD2, was not verified against the DNA. TRBV12-2 is a pseudogene locus. The CDR3 is made up of 16 amino acids. The CDR3: CASRAGLAGGTDTQYF. The CDR3 DNA sequence: TGTGCAAGTCGCGCGGGACTAGCGGGGGGCACAGATACGCAGTATTTT.

The chain uses TRBV7-2 and TRBJ2-3; D is perhaps TRBD2 (6 bases). Trimming shortened V by 1 base and J by 2 bases, and 16 bases separated the two germline ends. This CDR3 has 17 amino acids. Germline V gene data show CDR1 as SGHTA and CDR2 as FQGNSA. The CDR3 sequence is CASSLGLPGVFTDTQYF. The CDR3 bases are TGTGCCAGCAGCTTAGGCCTTCCGGGGGTCTTCACAGATACGCAGTATTTT. Combining the CDR3 with reference TRBV7-2 and TRBJ2-3 gives the whole variable domain GAGVSQSPSNKVTEKGKDVELRCDPISGHTALYWYRQSLGQGLEFLIYFQGNSAPDKSGLPSDRFSAERTGGSVSTLTIQRTQQEDSAVYLCASSLGLPGVFTDTQYFGPGTRLTVL.

There are a few counts of this clone. V and J are TRBV3-1 (or the pseudogene TRBV3-2) and TRBJ1-5; TRBD1 is a possible D gene (5 bases). Trimming took off 4 bases at V and 0 bases at J, with 19 bases between the two ends. This CDR3 is built from 18 residues. Germline-derived CDR1 and CDR2 are LGHDT and YNNKEL (reference sequence). The CDR3 protein is CASSPDRGDPDSNQPQHF. The CDR3 region has the DNA TGTGCCAGCAGCCCCGACAGAGGAGATCCCGATAGCAATCAGCCCCAGCATTTT.

The chain combines TRBV5-1 with TRBJ1-1; 7 bases agree with TRBD1. The germline V gene encodes CDR1 SGHRS and CDR2 YFSETQ. This CDR3 is 12 amino acids long. With V trimmed by 0 bases and J by 11 bases, 4 bases remained unmatched. CDR3 nucleotide sequence: TGCGCCAGCAGCTTGGGGACAGGTAGCGCTTTCTTT. The encoded protein is CASSLGTGSAFF.

As for this clone: One end of the junction is discordant with germline, which a read error may explain. This chain connects TRBV3-1 (or the pseudogene TRBV3-2) to TRBJ2-2; TRBD2 agrees at 12 bases. Per the germline V gene, CDR1 is LGHDT and CDR2 is YNNKEL (reference sequence). This CDR3 region has 19 residues. CDR3 bases: TGTGCCCGCAGCCAAGAATGGCTAGCGGGGGGGGGCGACACCGGGGAGCTGTTTTTT. Its translation: CARSQEWLAGGGDTGELFF.

The genes are TRBV12-3 or TRBV12-4 and TRBJ1-6; 8 positions agree with TRBD1. The length of the CDR3 is 13 residues. Losses at the gene ends were 6 bases for V and 7 bases for J; bases not matched to a gene: 2. The CDR3 DNA follows: TGTGCCAGCAGGGGGACAGGAAATTCACCCCTCCACTTT. It is translated as CASRGTGNSPLHF.

The chain carries TRBV28 and TRBJ2-1; the match to TRBD2 covers 14 bases. This CDR3 has 17 amino acids. Per germline, CDR1 MDHEN and CDR2 SYDVKM. Losses at the gene ends were 5 bases for V and 7 bases for J; bases not matched to a gene: 10. The CDR3 spells CASSPGLAGGSGNEQFF. As DNA, the CDR3 is TGTGCCAGCAGTCCTGGACTAGCGGGGGGTTCAGGAAATGAGCAGTTCTTC.

The DNA of the CDR3 is TGTGCCAGATTGGCAAAGCGGGGGGAACCCAGCGAGCAGTACTTC. Its translation is CARLAKRGEPSEQYF. The chain uses TRBV3-1 (or the pseudogene TRBV3-2) and TRBJ2-7, with 9 nucleotides matching TRBD2. Losses at the gene ends were 9 bases for V and 6 bases for J; bases not matched to a gene: 15. Germline loops: CDR1 LGHDT, CDR2 YNNKEL (reference sequence). This CDR3 is 15 amino acids long.

The chain employs TRBV10-3 and TRBJ2-7, with 10 positions matching TRBD2. The CDR3 spans 15 residues. J lost 7 bases, V lost 4 bases, and 10 bases had no gene match. CDR1 and CDR2 from the germline V gene are ENHRY and SYGVKD. CDR3 nucleotide sequence: TGTGCCATCAGTGCTGAGCGGGGGGGCCTGGGAGAGCAGTACTTC. This translates into CAISAERGGLGEQYF.

The V gene is TRBV4-1, the J gene TRBJ2-2; D is perhaps TRBD2 (6 bases). V gave up 8 bases and J gave up 3 bases, with 10 bases separating them. This CDR3 is 13 amino acids long. Germline CDR1 and CDR2: MGHRA and YSYEKL. CDR3 DNA: TGCGCCAGCGTCGGGGAGGACACCGGGGAGCTGTTTTTT. This translates into CASVGEDTGELFF.

V and J are TRBV10-3 and TRBJ1-5; possible D gene TRBD1, 6 bases. The V end was cut by 0 bases, the J end by 6 bases, with 9 bases between. The CDR3 loop spans 14 amino acids. Germline V CDR1 and CDR2: ENHRY, SYGVKD. CDR3 sequence: CAISESGGLQPQHF. DNA of the CDR3: TGTGCCATCAGTGAGTCCGGGGGGCTTCAGCCCCAGCATTTT.